This T cell receptor beta chain appears in the sequencing data of a study of vaccination effects on CD4 cells after COVID-19. At the level of the study: Vaccination of participants consisted of two doses of either the BNT162b2 or mRNA-1273 vaccine.

Repertoires were generated with immunoSEQ multiplex PCR, while TCRdb's copy carries only in-frame clones and drops some. The sample carries around 47,000 clones, roughly four fifths recorded once. With respect to this clone: Antigen: not known.

Antigen-specific CD4+ T cells expanded by the ViraFEST assay with viral peptide pools were then sequenced. When around 10 days of culture had elapsed, CD4+ T cells were isolated. From March to December 2020, the person had a SARS-CoV-2 infection that was confirmed by PCR. V shed 5 bases and J shed 3 bases, with 11 bases lying between them. CDR1 SQVTM and CDR2 ANQGSEA come from the germline V gene. The CDR3 is 12 residues long. The rearrangement uses TRBV29-1 and TRBJ2-7, with D uncertain. This TCR derives from a human donor who had a prior SARS-CoV-2 infection. The source material was CD4+ T cells from PBMCs cultured with a peptide pool, sampled before COVID-19 vaccination. The CDR3 coding sequence is TGCAGCGTTATGCTGGGATTCTACGAGCAGTACTTC. Residues: CSVMLGFYEQYF.